The source of this TCR beta chain is a study of blood T cells in healthy people across ages. General observations from the study: TCR beta diversity per million T cells fell roughly linearly with age.

Primed by a sample-barcoded 5' primer and a J-beta primer mix, a second PCR proceeded for roughly 6 to 12 cycles. The template-switch adaptor, which had 12 random nucleotides, put a tag on each cDNA molecule. TCRdb itself ran the 5' RACE reads through MiXCR, one entry per CDR3 protein. Among 1.8 million or so distinct CDR3 sequences listed, 35% to 50% were seen once. Deletions cut 5 bases from V and 2 bases from J, with 9 bases between. Germline-derived CDR1 and CDR2 are SQVTM and ANQGSEA. This CDR3 has 12 residues. Isolation recovered at least 7 million PBMCs from every sample. This clonotype was observed a few times. Its antigen is currently unknown.

The sample comprised blood. The source is a human donor in good health. The gene calls are TRBV29-1 and TRBJ1-2; maybe TRBD1 (6 bases). As DNA, the CDR3 is TGCAGCGTTTATACAGGGAACTATGGCTACACCTTC. Translation gives CSVYTGNYGYTF.